This record covers a single T cell receptor (beta chain). Its antigen is not identified. The data originate from a study of T cells in Graves' hyperthyroidism and ophthalmopathy. The study's findings and limits: Within blood appeared most thyroid clonotypes that had expanded above 0.001. The model's output predicted ophthalmopathy at a median of 6.5 months prior to onset.

Each ophthalmopathy patient scored at least 3 on the Clinical Activity Score and at least 4 on NOSPECS grade, with duration under 3 months. Patients were excluded for uncontrolled infection, other autoimmune disease, pregnancy or lactation. Germline V lookup: CDR1 GTSNPN, CDR2 SVGIG (reference sequence). Trimming cost V 1 base and J 0 bases, with 10 bases left between them. This CDR3 is 15 amino acids long. Amplification targeted TCR beta CDR3 regions from RNA transcripts. The HTBI primer set drove a first-round RT-PCR of the TCR CDR3. TCRdb re-called the multiplex PCR reads with MiXCR, one entry per CDR3 protein. This sample has 490,000 or so distinct CDR3 sequences; about 20% occur once, and the top ten carry 45% to 55%.

The chain couples TRBV30 to TRBJ1-3; D is perhaps TRBD1 (6 bases). Sequenced: blood. The receptor's source is a woman between 65 and 79 years old with Graves' ophthalmopathy. CDR3 loop: CAWSAHRDSGNTIYF. In nucleotides, the CDR3 is TGTGCCTGGAGTGCCCACAGGGACTCTGGAAACACCATATATTTT.